The entry that follows covers one T cell receptor beta chain sequence. Its antigen is unidentified. Researchers prepared the TRB cDNA libraries using 5' RACE with UMI labels. One entry per CDR3 protein, without DNA, is what TCRdb gives after re-calling the 5' RACE reads. The listing records roughly 130,000 distinct CDR3 sequences. This specimen belongs to a study of CXCR3-negative and CXCR3-positive naive CD8 T cells. Whole-study findings and limits: Naive cells used TRBV-TRBJ genes in much the same way whether CXCR3-negative or CXCR3-positive; memory cells did not. Naive cells that were CXCR3-positive had more hydrophobic TRB CDR3s (compared with CXCR3-negative naive cells).

The sample consisted of naive CXCR3+ CD8+ T cells from blood. The sample's subset: CD45RO-CCR7+CD27+CD95- naive CD8+ T cells expressing CXCR3 (TNR3+). This clonotype was sampled from a human donor in good health. Some clones in this sample may be carry-over from other donors' samples.

The CDR3 loop reads CASRSARATARNTIYF. V is TRBV6-5 and J is TRBJ1-3. The CDR3 is made up of 16 amino acids. Germline-derived CDR1 and CDR2 are MNHEY and SVGAGI.